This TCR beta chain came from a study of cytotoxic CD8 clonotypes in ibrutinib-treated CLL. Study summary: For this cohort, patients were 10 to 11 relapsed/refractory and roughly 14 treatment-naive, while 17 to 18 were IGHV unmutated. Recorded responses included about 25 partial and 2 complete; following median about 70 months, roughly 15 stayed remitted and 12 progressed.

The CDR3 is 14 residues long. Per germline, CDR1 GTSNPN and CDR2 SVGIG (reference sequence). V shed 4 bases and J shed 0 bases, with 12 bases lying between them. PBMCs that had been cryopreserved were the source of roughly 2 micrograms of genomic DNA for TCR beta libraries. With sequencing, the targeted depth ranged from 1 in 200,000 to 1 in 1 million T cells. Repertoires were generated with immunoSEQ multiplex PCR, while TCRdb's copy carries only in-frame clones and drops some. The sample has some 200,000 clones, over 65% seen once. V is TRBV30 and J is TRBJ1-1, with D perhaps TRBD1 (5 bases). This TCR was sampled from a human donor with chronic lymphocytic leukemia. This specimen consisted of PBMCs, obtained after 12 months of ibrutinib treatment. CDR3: CAWTPTDMNTEAFF. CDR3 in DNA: TGTGCCTGGACGCCGACAGACATGAACACTGAAGCTTTCTTT.